Below are 32 T cell receptor beta chains sequenced from a single sample in a study of blood T cell repertoires in COVID-19. The repertoire was sequenced with immunoSEQ multiplex PCR; TCRdb's copy has only in-frame clones and lacks some. This table holds about 30,000 clones, around 84% found once. Sequencing was done on a sample of peripheral blood. Receptors originate from a human donor in a cohort sampled during active COVID-19. The donor label of this sample is uncertain.

In this sample, this clone turned up once. The chain employs TRBV19 and TRBJ2-7; D perhaps matches TRBD1 (6 bases). The germline gives CDR1 LNHDA, CDR2 SQIVND (reference sequence). Trimming removed 9 bases at V and 2 bases at J, with 11 bases between. CDR3 length: 12 residues. The CDR3 region is CASGDTAYEQYF. The CDR3 nucleotides are TGTGCCAGCGGGGACACCGCCTACGAGCAGTACTTC.

This chain uses TRBV7-8 with TRBJ2-7; 7 nucleotides line up with TRBD1. Germline trimming cut 6 bases from V and 6 bases from J; bases unmatched to any gene: 8. The CDR3 has 13 residues. From germline, CDR1 is SGHVS and CDR2 FQNEAQ. The CDR3 spells CASSSNRGSEQYF. CDR3 coding DNA: TGTGCCAGCAGTTCAAACAGGGGAAGCGAGCAGTACTTC.

The chain joins TRBV5-4 to TRBJ2-5, with D perhaps TRBD1 (6 bases). Germline CDR1 and CDR2: SGHNT and YYREEE (reference sequence). The CDR3 spans 13 residues. V was shortened by 4 bases and J by 4 bases, with 11 bases between the two germline ends. In nucleotides, the CDR3 is TGTGCCAGCAGCGGAACAGGGAGAGAGACCCAGTACTTC. Amino acids: CASSGTGRETQYF.

This clone turned up a few times. The chain couples TRBV7-8 to TRBJ2-1; D possibly corresponds to TRBD1 (5 bases). V was shortened by 1 base and J by 9 bases, with 19 bases between the two germline ends. The CDR3 consists of 16 residues. Germline loops: CDR1 SGHVS, CDR2 FQNEAQ. Written as DNA, the CDR3 is TGTGCCAGCAGCTTAGTGTACAGGCAGGAGAAAGGTGAGCAGTTCTTC. Residues: CASSLVYRQEKGEQFF.

This chain links TRBV2 with TRBJ2-4; 7 bases are shared with TRBD1. The CDR3 consists of 15 residues. V lost 2 bases and J lost 1; bases outside the gene matches: 2. From germline, CDR1 is SNHLY and CDR2 FYNNEI. This CDR3 is CASSETDRAKNIQYF. CDR3 DNA sequence: TGTGCCAGCAGTGAAACGGACAGGGCCAAAAACATTCAGTACTTC.

The rearrangement joins TRBV7-8 to TRBJ2-7, with 10 bases fitting TRBD1. The CDR3 loop spans 14 amino acids. J was trimmed by 2 bases and V by 5 bases; bases with no gene match: 3. Looked up from germline, CDR1 is SGHVS and CDR2 is FQNEAQ. CDR3 loop: CASSPGQGTYEQYF. As DNA, the CDR3 is TGTGCCAGCAGCCCGGGACAGGGGACCTACGAGCAGTACTTC.

This chain uses TRBV5-1 with TRBJ2-3; D perhaps matches TRBD2 (5 bases). CDR3 length: 13 amino acids. Looked up from germline, CDR1 is SGHRS and CDR2 is YFSETQ. V lost 2 bases and J lost 2, with 6 bases in between. Here the CDR3 reads CASSFGDTDTQYF. CDR3 coding DNA: TGCGCCAGCAGCTTCGGGGACACAGATACGCAGTATTTT.

The chain is built from TRBV25-1 and TRBJ1-6, with 11 bases lining up with TRBD1. The CDR3 sequence is 18 residues long. Germline V lookup: CDR1 MGHDK, CDR2 SYGVNS. The V and J ends lost 0 bases and 4 bases, in that order; junction bases with no gene match: 5. Here the CDR3 DNA reads TGTGCCAGCAGTGAATATATAGGGACAGGGGGATATAATTCACCCCTCCACTTT. Its translation is CASSEYIGTGGYNSPLHF. Full variable domain (rest looked up from reference TRBV25-1 and TRBJ1-6): EADIYQTPRYLVIGTGKKITLECSQTMGHDKMYWYQQDPGMELHLIHYSYGVNSTEKGDLSSESTVSRIRTEHFPLTLESARPSHTSQYLCASSEYIGTGGYNSPLHFGNGTRLTVT.

The CDR3 nucleotides are TGCGCCAGCAGCAGAGACAGATACAATGAGCAGTTCTTC. Encoded protein: CASSRDRYNEQFF. The chain couples TRBV4-1 to TRBJ2-1; weak D call: TRBD1 (5 bases). From germline, CDR1 is MGHRA and CDR2 YSYEKL. V was clipped by 5 bases and J by 4 bases, with 9 bases between them. This CDR3 is 13 amino acids long.

This chain uses TRBV5-1 with TRBJ2-1, with TRBD2 matching over 8 bases. After removal of 1 base from V and 1 base from J, the junction contained 7 bases not matched to a gene. This CDR3 is 17 amino acids long. Germline CDR1 reads SGHRS; CDR2 reads YFSETQ. In DNA, the CDR3 is TGCGCCAGCAGCTTGTGGTCTAGCGGGCGATCCTACAATGAGCAGTTCTTC. Encoded protein: CASSLWSSGRSYNEQFF.

V gene TRBV29-1 combines with J gene TRBJ2-3; D is possibly TRBD2 (5 bases). Germline loops: CDR1 SQVTM, CDR2 ANQGSEA. CDR3 length: 14 residues. Trimming stripped 4 bases from V and 2 bases from J, with 13 bases between. The CDR3 sequence: CSVVASANTDTQYF. In nucleotides, the CDR3 is TGCAGCGTTGTAGCGTCAGCGAACACAGATACGCAGTATTTT.

V usage is TRBV7-3 and J usage is TRBJ2-7; 11 positions agree with TRBD2. The CDR3 sequence is 14 residues long. Looked up from germline, CDR1 is SGHTA and CDR2 is FQGTGA. V lost 5 bases, J lost 6 bases, and 6 bases stayed unmatched. The CDR3 nucleotides read TGTGCCAGCAGCCCCACTAGCGGGAGTGGCGAGCAGTACTTC. Amino acid sequence: CASSPTSGSGEQYF.

This clone was detected once. The genes are TRBV5-1 and TRBJ2-3; 8 bases map to TRBD2. Germline V gene data show CDR1 as SGHRS and CDR2 as YFSETQ. V dropped 4 bases and J dropped 0; count of bases not matched to a gene: 10. This CDR3 has 17 amino acids. The CDR3 bases are TGCGCCAGCAGCCGGTGGGGGAGCGGGAGTAGCACAGATACGCAGTATTTT. Translated: CASSRWGSGSSTDTQYF.

The J gene is TRBJ2-5, the V gene TRBV20-1; no clear D. Germline CDR1 and CDR2: DFQATT and SNEGSKA (reference sequence). CDR3 length equals 11 residues. V lost 3 bases and J lost 1, with 3 bases in between. The CDR3 DNA reads TGCAGTGCTAGTCTCCAAGAGACCCAGTACTTC. It codes for CSASLQETQYF.

The chain couples TRBV5-1 to TRBJ2-3, with a tentative D call TRBD2 (6 bases). V gave up 2 bases and J gave up 2 bases, with 12 bases separating them. This CDR3 region has 15 residues. From germline, CDR1 is SGHRS and CDR2 YFSETQ. The CDR3 region is CASSFSGQYTDTQYF. For the CDR3, the DNA is TGCGCCAGCAGCTTTAGCGGCCAGTACACAGATACGCAGTATTTT.

V and J are TRBV6-5 and TRBJ2-7; tentatively, D is TRBD2 (6 bases). CDR1 MNHEY and CDR2 SVGAGI come from the germline V gene. CDR3 length: 12 residues. The V gene lost 8 bases and the J gene lost 2 bases, with 10 bases spanning the gap. The CDR3 DNA is TGTGCCAGCCGGGGCGGGACCTACGAGCAGTACTTC. Its protein product is CASRGGTYEQYF.

The rearrangement links TRBV5-4 to TRBJ2-2, with TRBD2 identical over 8 bases. V shed 4 bases, J shed 7 bases, and the junction held 12 bases outside the gene matches. Germline CDR1 reads SGHNT; CDR2 reads YYREEE (reference sequence). CDR3 size: 16 residues. The chain's CDR3 is CASSPGGSGRVGELFF. In DNA form, the CDR3 reads TGTGCCAGCAGCCCCGGGGGGAGCGGGAGAGTCGGGGAGCTGTTTTTT.

This chain uses TRBV10-1 with TRBJ2-1; D is perhaps TRBD1 (6 bases). The CDR3 loop spans 15 amino acids. Germline CDR1 is WNHNN and CDR2 is SYGVQD (reference sequence). Trimming cost V 2 bases and J 9 bases, with 17 bases left between them. The CDR3 region is CASSEQGSRVAEQFF. CDR3 nucleotide sequence: TGCGCCAGCAGTGAGCAGGGGTCCAGGGTGGCTGAGCAGTTCTTC.

The chain is built from TRBV6-4 and TRBJ1-6; D gene unclear. V was clipped by 3 bases and J by 5 bases, with 8 bases between them. In germline, CDR1 is MRHNA, CDR2 SNTAGT. The length of the CDR3 is 14 residues. The CDR3 is CASSEQHNNSPLHF. The DNA of the CDR3 is TGTGCCAGCAGTGAACAGCATAATAATTCACCCCTCCACTTT.

The chain has TRBV6-1 and TRBJ2-2, with a weak D call TRBD2 (5 bases). V was clipped by 2 bases and J by 6 bases, with 13 bases between them. The CDR3 totals 15 residues. The germline gives CDR1 MNHNS, CDR2 SASEGT. The CDR3 nucleotides are TGTGCCAGCAGTGAAACCTTCGGGGTTCCCGGGGAGCTGTTTTTT. Its protein product is CASSETFGVPGELFF.

This clone was seen just once. The rearrangement joins TRBV18 to TRBJ2-7; TRBD1 matches 7 bases. The length of the CDR3 is 12 residues. Germline loops: CDR1 KGHSH, CDR2 LQKENI. V lost 3 bases and J lost 4; bases outside the gene matches: 0. The CDR3 DNA reads TGTGCCAGCTCACCGGACAGGTACGAGCAGTACTTC. Protein: CASSPDRYEQYF.

V and J are TRBV10-3 and TRBJ2-5; 7 bases fit TRBD1. The ends lost 6 bases at V and 2 bases at J; junction bases unmatched: 6. Germline CDR1 is ENHRY and CDR2 is SYGVKD. The CDR3 covers 14 residues. The CDR3 bases are TGTGCCATCAGCGGGGACAGCAAGCAAGAGACCCAGTACTTC. It codes for CAISGDSKQETQYF.

V usage is TRBV6-5 and J usage is TRBJ1-4; D unresolved. Germline V gives CDR1 MNHEY, CDR2 SVGAGI. The CDR3 runs to 13 residues. Trimming removed 6 bases at V and 8 bases at J, with 13 bases between. CDR3 loop: CASSPGNREKLFF. CDR3 bases: TGTGCCAGCAGCCCCGGGAATCGGGAAAAACTGTTTTTT.

The gene calls are TRBV4-1 and TRBJ1-5; 7 bases map to TRBD1. The CDR3 sequence is 18 residues long. Germline V CDR1 and CDR2: MGHRA, YSYEKL. Losses at the gene ends were 0 bases for V and 1 base for J; bases not matched to a gene: 9. The CDR3 sequence is CASSQDFWGQSSNQPQHF. The CDR3 nucleotides are TGCGCCAGCAGCCAAGATTTTTGGGGACAGTCAAGCAATCAGCCCCAGCATTTT.

The chain couples TRBV6-5 to TRBJ1-1; D is perhaps TRBD1 (5 bases). Per the germline V gene, CDR1 is MNHEY and CDR2 is SVGAGI. V was clipped by 5 bases and J by 0 bases, with 13 bases between them. The CDR3 consists of 15 residues. In DNA, the CDR3 is TGTGCCAGCAGTCGCCCGGGACTGCTGAACACTGAAGCTTTCTTT. Protein product: CASSRPGLLNTEAFF.

The chain uses TRBV19 and TRBJ1-5; D is undetermined. Germline V gene sequence: CDR1 LNHDA, CDR2 SQIVND (reference sequence). Trimming shortened V by 5 bases and J by 6 bases, and 11 bases separated the two germline ends. The CDR3 runs to 13 residues. DNA for the CDR3: TGTGCCAGTAGTCCACTTAATGGTCAGCCCCAGCATTTT. Translated: CASSPLNGQPQHF. Based on the CDR3 plus reference TRBV19 and TRBJ1-5, the full variable domain is DGGITQSPKYLFRKEGQNVTLSCEQNLNHDAMYWYRQDPGQGLRLIYYSQIVNDFQKGDIAEGYSVSREKKESFPLTVTSAQKNPTAFYLCASSPLNGQPQHFGDGTRLSIL.

This clone was seen a single time. The J gene is TRBJ2-5, the V gene TRBV9; 12 bases match TRBD2. CDR1 is SGDLS and CDR2 is YYNGEE in the germline V gene. V dropped 2 bases and J dropped 5; count of bases not matched to a gene: 13. This CDR3 is 18 amino acids long. This CDR3 reads CASSVRGRTSGIGETQYF. CDR3 in DNA: TGTGCCAGCAGCGTCAGGGGGCGGACTAGCGGGATCGGGGAGACCCAGTACTTC. Drawing the rest from reference TRBV9 and TRBJ2-5, the complete variable domain is DSGVTQTPKHLITATGQRVTLRCSPRSGDLSVYWYQQSLDQGLQFLIQYYNGEERAKGNILERFSAQQFPDLHSELNLSSLELGDSALYFCASSVRGRTSGIGETQYFGPGTRLLVL.

V gene TRBV5-1 combines with J gene TRBJ2-1; 8 bases agree with TRBD2. This CDR3 is built from 16 residues. Germline loops: CDR1 SGHRS, CDR2 YFSETQ. J lost 6 bases, V lost 1 base, and 9 bases had no gene match. The CDR3 spells CASSLTQAGVVNEQFF. CDR3 bases: TGCGCCAGCAGCTTGACGCAAGCGGGAGTTGTCAATGAGCAGTTCTTC.

The chain joins TRBV7-9 to TRBJ2-2, with 10 bases aligning to TRBD2. Germline V lookup: CDR1 SEHNR, CDR2 FQNEAQ (reference sequence). The CDR3 length is 17 residues. Trimming cost V 5 bases and J 6 bases; bases outside gene matches: 12. The CDR3 region is CASSPRGLAGVPGELFF. For the CDR3, the DNA is TGTGCCAGCAGCCCCAGGGGTCTAGCGGGAGTCCCCGGGGAGCTGTTTTTT.

This chain joins TRBV4-1 and TRBJ2-1; D uncertain. Trimming pared 1 base from V and 0 bases from J, leaving 10 bases between. This CDR3 comprises 16 residues. The germline V gene has CDR1 MGHRA and CDR2 YSYEKL. CDR3 protein: CASSQANLVSYNEQFF. The DNA of the CDR3 is TGCGCCAGCAGCCAAGCCAACTTAGTCTCCTACAATGAGCAGTTCTTC.

J is TRBJ2-2 and V is TRBV7-6, with TRBD1 matching over 10 bases. Germline assignment: CDR1 SGHVS and CDR2 FNYEAQ. This CDR3 is 15 amino acids long. J gave up 6 bases and V 7 bases, and 8 bases lay outside the gene matches. DNA for the CDR3: TGTGCCAGCAAGTCCGGGACAGGGGAACCCGGGGAGCTGTTTTTT. Its protein is CASKSGTGEPGELFF.

This rearrangement joins TRBV10-3 to TRBJ1-2; the D gene is possibly TRBD1 (5 bases). The ends were cut back, 3 bases at V and 0 bases at J, with 8 bases in the middle. The CDR3 sequence is 14 residues long. The germline V gene has CDR1 ENHRY and CDR2 SYGVKD. CDR3 in DNA: TGTGCCATCAGTGATGGGGCAGCTAACTATGGCTACACCTTC. This encodes CAISDGAANYGYTF.